A single sample gave rise to the 32 T cell receptor beta chains below, sequenced in a study of blood T cells in healthy people across ages. It was with a sample-barcoded 5' primer and a J-beta primer mix that a second PCR of roughly 7 to 11 cycles was run. Using its own MiXCR run on the 5' RACE reads, TCRdb lists one record per CDR3 protein. The table includes about 1.4 million distinct CDR3 sequences, 45% to 70% detected once. Source material: blood. Source of these receptors: a man between 18 and 29 years old in good health.

This clonotype was picked up one time. The chain recombines TRBV28 with TRBJ2-1, with D maybe TRBD1 (6 bases). Per germline, CDR1 MDHEN and CDR2 SYDVKM. The V gene lost 10 bases and the J gene lost 6 bases, with 16 bases spanning the gap. This CDR3 has 13 residues. DNA for the CDR3: TGTGCCACCTTTGGCAGGGGACGCAATGAGCAGTTCTTC. This gives the protein CATFGRGRNEQFF.

V is TRBV10-3 and J is TRBJ2-5; D is ambiguous. The J call may be in error: the DNA end matches TRBJ2-7 better. Germline V CDR1 and CDR2: ENHRY, SYGVKD. This CDR3 comprises 14 residues. The CDR3 spells CAISDRPFENEQYF. DNA for the CDR3: TGTGCCATCAGTGACAGGCCATTTGAAAACGAGCAGTACTTC.

The genes are TRBV20-1 and TRBJ1-2, with a weak D call TRBD1 (5 bases). The V end lost 6 bases, the J end lost 3 bases, and 14 bases lay between the germline ends. This CDR3 spans 13 amino acids. Per the germline V gene, CDR1 is DFQATT and CDR2 is SNEGSKA (reference sequence). CDR3 in amino acids: CSAAFQGHYGYTF. The CDR3, as DNA: TGCAGTGCCGCTTTTCAGGGCCACTATGGCTACACCTTC.

The chain recombines TRBV2 with TRBJ2-3; 14 bases agree with TRBD2. V lost 6 bases and J lost 0; bases outside the gene matches: 11. The germline CDR1 and CDR2 sequences are SNHLY and FYNNEI. CDR3 length: 19 residues. CDR3 sequence reads: CASSGPGLAGDSSTDTQYF. The CDR3, as DNA: TGTGCCAGCAGCGGGCCGGGACTAGCGGGGGACTCTAGCACAGATACGCAGTATTTT.

The chain recombines TRBV2 with TRBJ2-5; no reliable D call. The CDR3 is made up of 16 amino acids. V was shortened by 2 bases and J by 11 bases, with 24 bases between the two germline ends. CDR1 and CDR2 from the germline V gene are SNHLY and FYNNEI. The CDR3 nucleotides are TGTGCCAGCAGTGAACAGTCTACCCTAAACCTCTACAAGCAGTACTTC. Protein: CASSEQSTLNLYKQYF.

V and J are TRBV5-6 and TRBJ1-2, with 12 bases matching TRBD1. This CDR3 has 15 amino acids. V lost 7 bases to trimming and J lost 0 bases; unmatched junction nucleotides: 4. CDR1 and CDR2 from the germline V gene are SGHDT and YYEEEE. The CDR3 nucleotides read TGTGCCAGCGCCGGGACAGGGGGCACTAACTATGGCTACACCTTC. This codes for CASAGTGGTNYGYTF.

The chain combines TRBV12-5 with TRBJ2-2; D remains ambiguous. Germline CDR1 is LGHNT and CDR2 is FRNRAP. This CDR3 region has 13 residues. The ends were cut back, 5 bases at V and 5 bases at J, with 9 bases in the middle. This CDR3 is CASGVDQTGELFF. CDR3 coding DNA: TGTGCTAGTGGTGTGGATCAGACCGGGGAGCTGTTTTTT.

This clonotype is a singleton in its sample. The chain links TRBV29-1 to TRBJ2-7, with D uncertain. CDR3 length equals 12 residues. The ends were cut back, 1 base at V and 5 bases at J, with 9 bases in the middle. CDR1 SQVTM and CDR2 ANQGSEA come from the germline V gene. DNA of the CDR3: TGCAGCGTTGAAGGTGACACCAACGAGCAGTACTTC. Amino acids: CSVEGDTNEQYF.

This clonotype occurred a few times. This chain links TRBV15 with TRBJ2-7; the match to TRBD1 covers 7 bases. The length of the CDR3 is 13 residues. The V and J ends lost 11 bases and 4 bases, in that order; junction bases with no gene match: 11. CDR1 and CDR2 from the germline V gene are LNHNV and YYDKDF (reference sequence). As DNA, the CDR3 is TGTGCCGTGTCAGTTGGACAGGCTTACGAGCAGTACTTC. Its protein product is CAVSVGQAYEQYF. The full variable domain, completed using reference TRBV15 and TRBJ2-7, is DAMVIQNPRYQVTQFGKPVTLSCSQTLNHNVMYWYQQKSSQAPKLLFHYYDKDFNNEADTPDNFQSRRPNTSFCFLDIRSPGLGDTAMYLCAVSVGQAYEQYFGPGTRLTVT.

This chain joins TRBV9 and TRBJ2-7, with 7 bases aligning to TRBD2. The V and J ends lost 0 bases and 6 bases, in that order; junction bases with no gene match: 12. The CDR3 has 16 amino acids. CDR1 SGDLS and CDR2 YYNGEE come from the germline V gene. In DNA form, the CDR3 reads TGTGCCAGCAGCGTAGAAGGCGGCGGGAGCGCTACCGAGCAGTACTTC. Protein sequence: CASSVEGGGSATEQYF.

This chain joins TRBV7-9 and TRBJ2-1; D is perhaps TRBD2 (6 bases). Germline loops: CDR1 SEHNR, CDR2 FQNEAQ (reference sequence). V was pared by 11 bases and J by 3 bases, with 23 bases between. CDR3 length: 16 amino acids. The CDR3 reads CAGNPSHRGLYNEQFF. CDR3 bases: TGTGCCGGCAACCCCTCTCACCGGGGACTCTACAATGAGCAGTTCTTC.

The sample holds a few counts of this clonotype. The chain is built from TRBV12-3 or TRBV12-4 and TRBJ2-5; 11 nucleotides match TRBD2. The CDR3 length is 14 residues. With 6 bases clipped from V and 4 bases from J, the junction kept 4 bases outside the gene matches. In nucleotides, the CDR3 is TGTGCCAGCAGCGGGACTAGCGGCTCAGAGACCCAGTACTTC. Protein sequence: CASSGTSGSETQYF.

This clonotype came up a few times. The chain couples TRBV4-1 to TRBJ1-1; D may be TRBD1 (5 bases). CDR3 length: 15 amino acids. Trimming cost V 4 bases and J 1 base, with 13 bases left between them. Germline assignment: CDR1 MGHRA and CDR2 YSYEKL. The CDR3 region is CASSPNDRGNTEAFF. The DNA of the CDR3 is TGCGCCAGCAGCCCCAATGACAGAGGGAACACTGAAGCTTTCTTT.

This clonotype was seen just once. This chain links TRBV4-3 with TRBJ1-3; D is possibly TRBD1 (6 bases). The CDR3 is 15 residues long. From germline, CDR1 is LGHNA and CDR2 YSLEER. Deletions cut 3 bases from V and 5 bases from J, with 14 bases between. The CDR3 is CASSQLNRERNTIYF. The CDR3 bases are TGCGCCAGCAGCCAGCTCAACAGGGAGAGAAACACCATATATTTT.

The gene calls are TRBV7-2 and TRBJ2-1; TRBD1 matches at 10 bases. V was clipped by 4 bases and J by 2 bases; unmatched bases: 8. The CDR3 contains 17 residues. Germline CDR1 SGHTA, CDR2 FQGNSA. The CDR3 DNA sequence: TGTGCCAGCAGCTCCTCCCAGACAGGGGGCGCCTACAATGAGCAGTTCTTC. This translates into CASSSSQTGGAYNEQFF.

CDR3 DNA sequence: TGCAGCGTTAGGCCCGGGGCAGATACGCAGTATTTT. It yields the protein CSVRPGADTQYF. V is TRBV29-1 and J is TRBJ2-3; maybe TRBD2 (5 bases). Germline V gene data show CDR1 as SQVTM and CDR2 as ANQGSEA. V was trimmed by 5 bases and J by 4 bases, leaving 10 bases between them. The CDR3 has 12 amino acids.

The chain links TRBV28 to TRBJ2-4, with D perhaps matching TRBD2 (5 bases). From germline, CDR1 is MDHEN and CDR2 SYDVKM. CDR3 size: 12 residues. The CDR3, as DNA: TGTGCTCACGGGGAGGCCAAAAACATTCAGTACTTC. Translating gives CAHGEAKNIQYF.

This rearrangement joins TRBV5-1 to TRBJ2-1, with 8 positions matching TRBD2. The J call is doubtful: the DNA matches TRBJ2-7 better. This CDR3 has 15 residues. Germline-derived CDR1 and CDR2 are SGHRS and YFSETQ. The CDR3 DNA reads as TGCGCCAGCAGCTTGACGGGAGGGGACTACAATGAGCAGTACTTC. Translation gives CASSLTGGDYNEQYF.

The genes are TRBV10-2 and TRBJ2-5; D possibly uses TRBD1 or TRBD2 (5 bases each). The germline gives CDR1 WSHSY, CDR2 SAAADI. Trimming left V 0 bases short and J 2 bases short, with 10 bases between. The CDR3 consists of 15 residues. The CDR3 here is CASSESTGGQETQYF. DNA for the CDR3: TGCGCCAGCAGTGAGTCCACAGGAGGACAAGAGACCCAGTACTTC.

The chain combines TRBV28 with TRBJ1-2; D gene unclear. The CDR3 length is 12 residues. Germline CDR1 MDHEN, CDR2 SYDVKM. V lost 5 bases and J lost 8, with 12 bases in between. CDR3 residues: CASSQPQWGYTF. For the CDR3, the DNA is TGTGCCAGCAGTCAGCCCCAATGGGGCTACACCTTC.

This chain connects TRBV20-1 to TRBJ1-4; maybe TRBD1 (5 bases). Germline CDR1 is DFQATT and CDR2 is SNEGSKA (reference sequence). V dropped 1 base and J dropped 0 bases, with 6 bases sitting between them. The CDR3 covers 14 residues. The CDR3 spells CSARATATNEKLFF. The CDR3 DNA is TGCAGTGCTAGAGCGACAGCAACTAATGAAAAACTGTTTTTT.

This clonotype was found a few times. This rearrangement joins TRBV12-3 or TRBV12-4 to TRBJ1-5; no firm D call. V was cut by 7 bases and J by 3 bases, with 13 bases left in between. There are 14 residues in the CDR3. DNA of the CDR3: TGTGCCAGCACCCATACGGGCCTCAATCAGCCCCAGCATTTT. It specifies CASTHTGLNQPQHF.

CDR3 in DNA: TGTGCCAGCAGTTCCGGACTAGCGGGGGGGCCAGATACGCAGTATTTT. Its protein is CASSSGLAGGPDTQYF. This chain uses TRBV6-2 or TRBV6-3 with TRBJ2-3, with TRBD2 matching 15 bases. The CDR3 has 16 residues. V lost 4 bases and J lost 4; bases outside the gene matches: 3. CDR1 and CDR2 (germline): MNHEY, SVGEGT.

DNA of the CDR3: TGCAGTGCTAGTATGGACAGTCCCTACAATGAGCAGTTCTTC. Its protein product is CSASMDSPYNEQFF. The chain couples TRBV20-1 to TRBJ2-1, with D possibly matching TRBD1 (6 bases). The CDR3 covers 14 residues. V lost 3 bases, J lost 2 bases, and 11 bases lay in between. Germline V gene data show CDR1 as DFQATT and CDR2 as SNEGSKA (reference sequence).

V gene TRBV7-9 combines with J gene TRBJ2-4; no firm D call. Germline V CDR1 and CDR2: SEHNR, FQNEAQ (reference sequence). V lost 1 base to trimming and J lost 3 bases, with 4 bases between them. The CDR3 consists of 13 residues. The CDR3 spells CASSLDHKNIQYF. DNA for the CDR3: TGTGCCAGCAGCTTAGATCACAAAAACATTCAGTACTTC.

This clonotype has more than one count but fewer than ten. The CDR3 loop is CASSSGQGDCEQYF. In nucleotides, the CDR3 is TGCGCCAGCAGCTCGGGACAGGGAGACTGCGAGCAGTACTTC. The chain recombines TRBV4-1 with TRBJ2-7; 9 nucleotides agree with TRBD1. Germline assignment: CDR1 MGHRA and CDR2 YSYEKL. Trimming cost V 5 bases and J 6 bases; bases outside gene matches: 8. The CDR3 totals 14 residues.

The chain has TRBV18 and TRBJ2-3; maybe TRBD2 (5 bases). Trimming left V 3 bases short and J 0 bases short, with 10 bases between. The CDR3 totals 15 residues. Germline CDR1 KGHSH, CDR2 LQKENI. In DNA, the CDR3 is TGTGCCAGCTCACCCAGCGGATCTAGCACAGATACGCAGTATTTT. Translation gives CASSPSGSSTDTQYF.

CDR3 region: CATSDLTSGVKFF. The CDR3 nucleotides read TGTGCCACCAGTGATTTGACTAGCGGGGTGAAGTTCTTC. This sequence joins TRBV24-1 and TRBJ2-1; 10 nucleotides match TRBD2. After removal of 0 bases from V and 14 bases from J, the junction contained 3 bases not matched to a gene. CDR3 length: 13 amino acids. Germline V lookup: CDR1 KGHDR, CDR2 SFDVKD.

This clonotype was detected a few times. The chain recombines TRBV4-1 with TRBJ2-1; no clear D gene. CDR1 and CDR2 from the germline V gene are MGHRA and YSYEKL. Deletions cut 1 base from V and 4 bases from J, with 14 bases between. There are 16 residues in the CDR3. CDR3 sequence: CASSQGGIPSYNEQFF. The CDR3 DNA reads as TGCGCCAGCAGCCAAGGGGGAATCCCCTCTTACAATGAGCAGTTCTTC.

The chain recombines TRBV25-1 with TRBJ1-6; no clear D. The CDR3 has 16 amino acids. V was clipped by 6 bases and J by 4 bases, with 16 bases between them. Germline-derived CDR1 and CDR2 are MGHDK and SYGVNS. CDR3 coding DNA: TGTGCCAGCAGCTCCCAGGACCCCGAGTATAATTCACCCCTCCACTTT. Translated, it gives CASSSQDPEYNSPLHF.

The chain has TRBV2 and TRBJ2-4, with D tentatively TRBD1 (6 bases). The last part of the DNA fits TRBJ2-7 better; the J call may be wrong. CDR3 length equals 13 residues. In germline, CDR1 is SNHLY, CDR2 FYNNEI. The CDR3 protein is CASSNRVFYEQYF. The CDR3 coding sequence is TGTGCCAGCAGCAACAGGGTTTTCTACGAGCAGTACTTC.

This clonotype turned up a few times. The chain is built from TRBV27 and TRBJ2-4; D is possibly TRBD2 (6 bases). V shed 3 bases and J shed 13 bases, with 19 bases lying between them. CDR1 is MNHEY and CDR2 is SMNVEV in the germline V gene (reference sequence). The CDR3 extends over 14 amino acids. This chain's CDR3 is CASSLMGGSREQYF. In DNA, the CDR3 is TGTGCCAGCAGTTTGATGGGGGGATCACGGGAGCAGTACTTC.